This TCR beta chain was recorded in a study of shared clonotypes between healthy human individuals. CDR1 and CDR2 (germline): SEHNR, FQNEAQ (reference sequence). V gave up 6 bases and J gave up 3 bases; unmatched junction bases: 8. This CDR3 has 15 residues. CD45RO-negative cells were positively selected for CCR7, leaving out terminally differentiated effector memory CD45RA+ cells. In the study's own analysis: Filtering of immunoSEQ junctional sequences could not match full-length read filtering. Using immunoSEQ multiplex PCR, the repertoire was profiled, and TCRdb retains in-frame clones only, with some absent. That table furnishes V, J and clone size, whereas the DNA furnished D and trimming. The table shows hundreds of thousands of clones, with 96% occurring only once.

The rearrangement joins TRBV7-9 to TRBJ2-3; 8 bases map to TRBD2. Sample: naive CD8+ T cells sorted from blood. This receptor was taken from a man aged 30 to 39 in good health. CDR3 region: CASRSQLAETDTQYF. The CDR3 coding sequence is TGTGCCAGCAGGTCTCAACTAGCGGAGACAGATACGCAGTATTTT.